The TCR beta chain described here comes from a study of T cells after yellow fever vaccination. V lost 1 base and J lost 8, with 9 bases in between. The CDR3 is 13 amino acids. Germline values: CDR1 PRHDT, CDR2 FYEKMQ (reference sequence). Study-level results: Once the booster was given, most primary-vaccination clones reappeared, at about 95% for CD4 and more than 85% for CD8.

In regard to this clonotype: Its antigen is undetermined.

TCRdb recomputed calls from the 5' RACE reads with MiXCR, one row per CDR3 protein. The table lists 500,000 to 650,000 distinct CDR3 sequences, around a sixth of them singletons. V usage is TRBV13 and J usage is TRBJ2-1; D gene ambiguous. The sequencing used PBMCs, collected roughly 5 days after the first yellow fever vaccination. The receptor was isolated from a man aged 18 to 29 who received the YFV17D yellow fever vaccine. CDR3: CASSLVAADEQFF. The DNA of the CDR3 is TGTGCCAGCAGCTTAGTGGCGGCCGATGAGCAGTTCTTC. Variable domain in full (rest from reference TRBV13 and TRBJ2-1): AAGVIQSPRHLIKEKRETATLKCYPIPRHDTVYWYQQGPGQDPQFLISFYEKMQSDKGSIPDRFSAQQFSDYHSELNMSSLELGDSALYFCASSLVAADEQFFGPGTRLTVL.